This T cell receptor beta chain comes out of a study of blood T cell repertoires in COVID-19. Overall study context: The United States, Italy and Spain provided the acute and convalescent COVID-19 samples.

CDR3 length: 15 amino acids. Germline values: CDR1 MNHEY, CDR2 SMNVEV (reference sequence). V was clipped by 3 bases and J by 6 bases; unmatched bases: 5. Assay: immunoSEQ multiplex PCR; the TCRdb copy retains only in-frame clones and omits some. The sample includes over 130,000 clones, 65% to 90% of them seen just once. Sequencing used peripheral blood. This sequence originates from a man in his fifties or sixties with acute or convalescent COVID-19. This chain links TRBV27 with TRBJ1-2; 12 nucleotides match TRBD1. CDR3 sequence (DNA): TGTGCCAGCAGTTTGTTCGGGACAGGGGGCGATGGCTACACCTTC. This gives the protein CASSLFGTGGDGYTF.